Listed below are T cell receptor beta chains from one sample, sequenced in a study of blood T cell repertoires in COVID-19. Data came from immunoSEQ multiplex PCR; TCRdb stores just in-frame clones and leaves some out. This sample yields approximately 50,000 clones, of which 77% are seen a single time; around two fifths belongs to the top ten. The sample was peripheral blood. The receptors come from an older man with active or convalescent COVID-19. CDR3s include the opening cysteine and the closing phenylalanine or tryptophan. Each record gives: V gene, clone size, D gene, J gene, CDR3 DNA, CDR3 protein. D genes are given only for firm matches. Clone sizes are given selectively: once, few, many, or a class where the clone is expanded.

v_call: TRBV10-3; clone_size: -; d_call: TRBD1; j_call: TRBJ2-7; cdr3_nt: TGTGCCAGCTGGGACAGGGGTTCCTACGAGCAGTACTTC; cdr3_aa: CASWDRGSYEQYF
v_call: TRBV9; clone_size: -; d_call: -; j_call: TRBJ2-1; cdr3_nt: TGTGCCAGCAGCGGACGGGGGTTCGAGCAGTTCTTC; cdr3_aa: CASSGRGFEQFF
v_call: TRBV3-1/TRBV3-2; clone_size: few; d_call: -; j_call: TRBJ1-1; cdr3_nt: TGTGCCAGCAGCCAAGATGGTAGCAGGCCGGGAACTGAAGCTTTCTTT; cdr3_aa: CASSQDGSRPGTEAFF
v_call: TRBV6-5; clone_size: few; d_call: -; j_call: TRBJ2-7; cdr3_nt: TGTGCCAGCAGCAACCAGGGGGGCTCCTACGAGCAGTACTTC; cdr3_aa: CASSNQGGSYEQYF
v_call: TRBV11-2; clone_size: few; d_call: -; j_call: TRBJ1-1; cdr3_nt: TGTGCCAGCAGCATTGGGGGGGGCGATGGAGCTTTCTTT; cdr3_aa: CASSIGGGDGAFF
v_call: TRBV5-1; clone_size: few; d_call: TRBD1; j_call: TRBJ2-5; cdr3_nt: TGCGCCAGCAGCTCCGCCGGGACAGGGGAGACCCAGTACTTC; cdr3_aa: CASSSAGTGETQYF
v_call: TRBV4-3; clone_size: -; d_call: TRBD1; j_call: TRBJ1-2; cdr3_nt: TGCGCCAGCAGCCCAAACTTTGGGACAGGACTCTATGGCTACACCTTC; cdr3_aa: CASSPNFGTGLYGYTF
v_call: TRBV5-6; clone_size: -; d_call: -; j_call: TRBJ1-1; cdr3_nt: TGTGCCAGCAGCTTGGGTACGGGGGTGTACACTGAAGCTTTCTTT; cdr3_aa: CASSLGTGVYTEAFF
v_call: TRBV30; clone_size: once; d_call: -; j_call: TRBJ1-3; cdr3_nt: TGTGCCTGGGACCTAAAAGGAGAGGGAAACACCATATATTTT; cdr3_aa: CAWDLKGEGNTIYF
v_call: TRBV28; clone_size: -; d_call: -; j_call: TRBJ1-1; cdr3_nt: TGTGCCAGTCTTACGTACAGCGAAGCTTTCTTT; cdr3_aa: CASLTYSEAFF
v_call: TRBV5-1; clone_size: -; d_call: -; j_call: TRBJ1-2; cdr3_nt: TGCGCCAGCAGCCCGTGGGGCCGTCGAGTCAGTGGCTACACCTTC; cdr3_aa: CASSPWGRRVSGYTF
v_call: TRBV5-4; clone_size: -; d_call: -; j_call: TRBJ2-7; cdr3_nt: TGTGCCAGCAGCCCGGCGGGGTCCGCTACCTACGAGCAGTACTTC; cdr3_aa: CASSPAGSATYEQYF
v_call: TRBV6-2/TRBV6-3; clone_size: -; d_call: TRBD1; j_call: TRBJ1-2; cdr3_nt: TGTGCCAGCAGTCTCCGGGACAGGGGCTCCTATGGCTACACCTTC; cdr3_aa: CASSLRDRGSYGYTF
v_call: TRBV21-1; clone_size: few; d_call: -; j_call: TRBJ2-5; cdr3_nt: TGTGCCACCTTGGGGGGGCCTCAAGAGACCCAGTACTTC; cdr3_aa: CATLGGPQETQYF
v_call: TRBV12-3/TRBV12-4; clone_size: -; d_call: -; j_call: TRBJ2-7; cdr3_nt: TGTGCCAGCAGTTTTCAGGGCCCGTACTTC; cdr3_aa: CASSFQGPYF
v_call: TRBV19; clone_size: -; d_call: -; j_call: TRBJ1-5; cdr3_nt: TGTGCCAGTAGTACAGCATTATCCGGGACACCGAATCAGCCCCAGCATTTT; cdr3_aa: CASSTALSGTPNQPQHF
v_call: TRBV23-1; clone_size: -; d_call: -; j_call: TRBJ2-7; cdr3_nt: TGCGCCAGCAGTCAACCCTCCCTTGGCCAGCCTAGCTCCTACGAGCAGTACTTC; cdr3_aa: CASSQPSLGQPSSYEQYF
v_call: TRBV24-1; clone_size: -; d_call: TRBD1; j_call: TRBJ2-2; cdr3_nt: TGTGCCACCAGTGCCTGGGACAGCCCAACCGGGGAGCTGTTTTTT; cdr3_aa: CATSAWDSPTGELFF
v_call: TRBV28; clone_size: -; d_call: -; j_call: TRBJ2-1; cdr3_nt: TGTGCCAGCAGAAATCAGGGGGGAGAGAATGAGCAGTTCTTC; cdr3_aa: CASRNQGGENEQFF
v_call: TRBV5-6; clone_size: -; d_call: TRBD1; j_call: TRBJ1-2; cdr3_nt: TGTGCCAGCAGCCTGGGACAGGAGTCTGGCTACACCTTC; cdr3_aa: CASSLGQESGYTF
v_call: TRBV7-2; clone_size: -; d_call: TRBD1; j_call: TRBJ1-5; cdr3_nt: TGTGCCAGCAGTTTGGGACAGGGCCTCAATCAGCCCCAGCATTTT; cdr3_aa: CASSLGQGLNQPQHF
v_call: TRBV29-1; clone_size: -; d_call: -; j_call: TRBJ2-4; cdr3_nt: TGCAGCGTCGACCGGGGAGGTATGAACATTCAGTACTTC; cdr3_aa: CSVDRGGMNIQYF
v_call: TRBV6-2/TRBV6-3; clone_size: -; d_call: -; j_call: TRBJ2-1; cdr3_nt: TGTGCCAGCAGTTGGATGAGGGAAGGCAATGAGCAGTTCTTC; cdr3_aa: CASSWMREGNEQFF
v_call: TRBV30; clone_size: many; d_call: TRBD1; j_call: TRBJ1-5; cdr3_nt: TGTGCCTGGAGTGGGACCCGGACAGGGGGTAACCAGCCCCAGCATTTT; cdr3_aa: CAWSGTRTGGNQPQHF
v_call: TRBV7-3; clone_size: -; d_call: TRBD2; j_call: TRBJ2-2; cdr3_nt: TGTGCCAGCAGCCCCTCGGGACTAGCGGGGGGACCCACCGGGGAGCTGTTTTTT; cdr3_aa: CASSPSGLAGGPTGELFF
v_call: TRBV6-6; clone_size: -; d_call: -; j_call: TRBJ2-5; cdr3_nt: TGTGCCAGCAGTTACAACAGGCAAGAGACCCAGTACTTC; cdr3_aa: CASSYNRQETQYF
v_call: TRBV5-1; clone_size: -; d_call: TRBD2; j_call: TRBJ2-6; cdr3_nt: TGCGCCAGCAGCCACGGGGGGGGGTCTGGGGCCAACGTCCTGACTTTC; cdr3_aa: CASSHGGGSGANVLTF